This TCR beta chain was found in a study of blood T cell repertoires in COVID-19. Study overall: The United States, Italy and Spain provided the acute and convalescent COVID-19 samples. T cells, B-cell-depleted T cells, or PBMCs supplied cDNA or gDNA.

This CDR3 has 13 amino acids. V lost 0 bases and J 4 bases, leaving 5 bases between the germline ends. Germline CDR1 and CDR2: LNHNV and YYDKDF (reference sequence). Per the study methods: Reference gene primer amplification yielded estimated nucleated cell counts. Profiled with immunoSEQ multiplex PCR; TCRdb holds only in-frame clones, not every one. The V and J calls and the clone size are those of that table, but D and trimming were determined from the DNA. The sample records around 62,000 clones, approximately 84% being singletons. The sample was peripheral blood. The chain has TRBV15 and TRBJ2-3; no firm D call. The receptor was derived from a man aged 50-59 years with active COVID-19. Here the CDR3 DNA reads TGTGCCACCAGCAGAGATAGAGCAGATACGCAGTATTTT. As protein: CATSRDRADTQYF.